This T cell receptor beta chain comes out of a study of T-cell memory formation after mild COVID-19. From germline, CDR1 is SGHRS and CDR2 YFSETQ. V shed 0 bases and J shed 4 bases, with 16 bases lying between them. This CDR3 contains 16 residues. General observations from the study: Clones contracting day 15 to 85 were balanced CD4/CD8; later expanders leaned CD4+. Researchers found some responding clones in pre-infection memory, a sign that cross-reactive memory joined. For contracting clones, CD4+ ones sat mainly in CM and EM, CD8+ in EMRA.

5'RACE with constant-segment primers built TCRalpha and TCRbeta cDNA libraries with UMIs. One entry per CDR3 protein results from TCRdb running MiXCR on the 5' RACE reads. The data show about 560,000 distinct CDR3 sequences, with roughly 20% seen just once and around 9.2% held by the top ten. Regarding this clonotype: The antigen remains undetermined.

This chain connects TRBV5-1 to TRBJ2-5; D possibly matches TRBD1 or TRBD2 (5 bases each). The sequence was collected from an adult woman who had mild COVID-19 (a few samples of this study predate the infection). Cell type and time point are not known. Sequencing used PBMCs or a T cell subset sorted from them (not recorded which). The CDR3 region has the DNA TGCGCCAGCAGCTTGGGGCCCTCGGGGCCCTTAGAGACCCAGTACTTC. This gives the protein CASSLGPSGPLETQYF.